This paragraph reports one T cell receptor beta chain. The target antigen is unknown. Researchers partitioned CD4+ cells into CD45RA+ naive and CD45RA-negative memory subsets. This specimen comes from a study of shared clonotypes between healthy human individuals. About the study: Aged between 18 and 49, the donors were two women and a few men.

Under the authors' procedure: ImmunoSEQ output held junction-only sequences without quality scores, so filtering differed. Data came from immunoSEQ multiplex PCR; TCRdb stores just in-frame clones and leaves some out. V, J and clone size reflect that table, while D and trimming were determined from the DNA. The sample includes 1,500,000 or so clones, 97% to 99% of them seen just once. Between the trimmed V and J ends, which lost 3 bases and 8 bases, there was a span of 14 bases. Germline V gene sequence: CDR1 MGHDK, CDR2 SYGVNS. This CDR3 comprises 14 residues. Study outcomes and limitations: Only blood samples were collected, and tissue repertoires likely differ.

This chain joins TRBV25-1 and TRBJ2-1; no clear D gene. This TCR derives from a man under 40 in good health. The sample consisted of naive CD4+ T cells sorted from blood. Subset noted: CD45RA+ positively selected. CDR3 DNA sequence: TGTGCCAGCAGTGAGACCCTCTTCGGAGATGAGCAGTTCTTC. Translated, it gives CASSETLFGDEQFF.